Sequencing of this TCR beta chain was carried out in a study of cytomegalovirus exposure and HLA in healthy donors. Study observations and caveats: Confirmation was obtained in vitro that a few CMV-associated chains are specific for CMV antigens.

Trimming removed 7 bases at V and 3 bases at J, with 9 bases between. Per germline, CDR1 MNHNY and CDR2 SVGAGI (reference sequence). This CDR3 is built from 12 residues. The PCR used 60 Vbeta and 13 Jbeta primers. The method was immunoSEQ multiplex PCR; TCRdb's version includes in-frame clones alone and lacks a portion of them. The data hold 85,000 to 100,000 clones, with about four fifths observed a single time. A word on this clone: Its specificity is unknown.

This receptor was identified in a male donor in good health and CMV-seropositive. This sequence joins TRBV6-6 and TRBJ1-2; the D gene is possibly TRBD1 (5 bases). Material for sequencing was PBMCs. The CDR3: CASTPGDYGYTF. DNA for the CDR3: TGTGCCAGCACCCCGGGGGACTATGGCTACACCTTC.